Listed here are 32 T cell receptor beta chains from one sample, sequenced in a study of T cell clonality in common variable immunodeficiency. Study-wide findings and caveats: Fewer deletions and N-nucleotide insertions were reportedly seen in common variable immunodeficiency TCR beta sequences.

What these receptors recognize is not known. Libraries were prepared by immunoSEQ multiplex PCR; TCRdb keeps only in-frame clonotypes and omits some of them. The sample shows tens of thousands of clones, none of them appearing just once. Sequences were obtained from peripheral blood mononuclear cells. The receptors shown here come from a human donor with common variable immunodeficiency.

Details on this clone: The read terminates 3 residues before the CDR3 end, so the remaining end is supplied by the germline J gene. This sequence joins TRBV6-2 or TRBV6-3 and TRBJ2-7; TRBD1 is a possible D gene (6 bases). CDR3 length: 16 residues. Germline V gene sequence: CDR1 MNHEY, CDR2 SVGEGT. V was trimmed by 0 bases and J by 3 bases, leaving 15 bases between them. The CDR3 here is CASSYSRWGPRYEQYF. The part of the CDR3 DNA that was read is TGTGCCAGCAGTTACTCTCGGTGGGGGCCCCGCTACGAG.

This clone was seen ten or more times. The missing CDR3 end, 3 residues past where the read stops, is filled in from the germline J gene. The chain couples TRBV10-3 to TRBJ2-7, with 7 bases matching TRBD1. Trimming cost V 2 bases and J 2 bases; bases outside gene matches: 3. Germline CDR1 is ENHRY and CDR2 is SYGVKD. The CDR3 extends over 14 amino acids. The CDR3 sequence: CAISEGTETYEQYF. The sequenced part of the CDR3 DNA is TGTGCCATCAGTGAGGGGACAGAAACCTACGAG.

This clone was detected ten times or more. The DNA ends 3 residues before the CDR3 does, and the rest of the CDR3 is filled in from the germline J gene. The chain couples TRBV13 to TRBJ2-3, with 10 bases identical to TRBD2. Germline assignment: CDR1 PRHDT and CDR2 FYEKMQ (reference sequence). The CDR3 covers 15 residues. The J segment lost 3 bases and the V segment lost 5 bases, leaving 5 bases of the junction unmatched. The chain's CDR3 is CASSPERGGTDTQYF. The DNA read from the CDR3 is TGTGCCAGCAGCCCAGAGCGGGGGGGAACAGATACG.

As to this clone: The read finishes 3 residues shy of the CDR3 end, and the germline J gene is used to complete it. The J gene is TRBJ1-2, the V gene TRBV5-3; TRBD1 might be the D (5 bases). TRBV5-3 is recorded as an ORF, its role being uncertain. With 3 bases removed from V and 6 bases from J, the gap between germline ends came to 21 bases. The CDR3 length is 16 residues. CDR3 sequence: CARSYIPADIDNGYTF. The CDR3 DNA, read in part, is TGTGCCAGAAGCTACATTCCCGCGGACATTGATAATGGC.

This clone was counted ten times or more. The CDR3 is cut off 3 residues early in the read; its end comes from the germline J gene. V is TRBV5-6 and J is TRBJ2-1; TRBD2 aligns across 7 bases. Trimming cost V 0 bases and J 4 bases; bases outside gene matches: 4. Per germline, CDR1 SGHDT and CDR2 YYEEEE. The CDR3 covers 15 residues. This chain's CDR3 is CASSLGEGSYNEQFF. The covered CDR3 bases are TGTGCCAGCAGCTTGGGGGAGGGGTCATACAATGAG. Full variable domain (missing parts from reference TRBV5-6 and TRBJ2-1): DAGVTQSPTHLIKTRGQQVTLRCSPKSGHDTVSWYQQALGQGPQFIFQYYEEEERQRGNFPDRFSGHQFPNYSSELNVNALLLGDSALYLCASSLGEGSYNEQFFGPGTRLTVL.

This clone was detected only a few times. The missing CDR3 end, 3 residues past where the read stops, is filled in from the germline J gene. The chain has TRBV6-2 or TRBV6-3 and TRBJ2-7; 9 nucleotides agree with TRBD2. Germline-derived CDR1 and CDR2 are MNHEY and SVGEGT. CDR3 size: 13 residues. V dropped 8 bases and J dropped 3; count of bases not matched to a gene: 5. This CDR3 reads CASQRGAFYEQYF. Partial CDR3 DNA: TGTGCCAGCCAGCGGGGGGCCTTCTACGAG.

By share, this clone counts as medium-sized (0.01 to 0.1%). The read is 3 residues too short to cover the CDR3 end, so that end is filled in from the germline J gene. The rearrangement joins TRBV7-9 to TRBJ1-1; the D is unclear. Germline V CDR1 and CDR2: SEHNR, FQNEAQ (reference sequence). This CDR3 has 13 residues. The V and J ends lost 1 base and 4 bases respectively, with 7 bases between them. CDR3 sequence reads: CASSLDPGTEAFF. Incomplete CDR3 DNA: TGTGCCAGCAGCTTAGACCCGGGCACTGAA.

Comment on this clone: The observed sequence ends 3 residues before the CDR3 terminus, with the missing tail filled in from the germline J gene. The chain has TRBV6-1 and TRBJ1-2; D is perhaps TRBD1 (5 bases). The CDR3 is 16 amino acids. Trimming left V 4 bases short and J 6 bases short, with 21 bases between. The germline gives CDR1 MNHNS, CDR2 SASEGT. The CDR3 reads CASSGPISRVLDGYTF. CDR3 DNA, as far as it was read: TGTGCCAGCAGTGGACCGATTTCCAGGGTGTTAGATGGC.

This clone was seen a few times. The DNA ends 3 residues before the CDR3 does, and the rest of the CDR3 is filled in from the germline J gene. The chain uses TRBV7-8 and TRBJ1-3, with 10 bases aligning to TRBD1. Per the germline V gene, CDR1 is SGHVS and CDR2 is FQNEAQ. The V and J ends lost 4 bases and 4 bases, in that order; junction bases with no gene match: 1. CDR3 length: 14 amino acids. The CDR3 protein is CASSSDRGGNTIYF. CDR3 DNA, as far as it was read: TGTGCCAGCAGCTCGGACAGGGGGGGAAACACC. Full variable domain (remainder filled in from reference TRBV7-8 and TRBJ1-3): GAGVSQSPRYKVAKRGQDVALRCDPISGHVSLFWYQQALGQGPEFLTYFQNEAQLDKSGLPSDRFFAERPEGSVSTLKIQRTQQEDSAVYLCASSSDRGGNTIYFGEGSWLTVV.

Note on this clone: The sequenced fragment ends 3 residues before the CDR3 boundary, so the rest is inferred from the germline J gene. The V call is TRBV5-1, the J call TRBJ1-1; D is unclear. The CDR3 is 11 amino acids. V was cut by 4 bases and J by 3 bases, with 4 bases left in between. From germline, CDR1 is SGHRS and CDR2 YFSETQ. The CDR3 sequence: CASSQDTEAFF. The part of the CDR3 DNA that was read is TGCGCCAGCAGCCAGGACACTGAA.

This clone has more than one count but fewer than ten. The read ends 3 residues early relative to the CDR3; the germline J gene fills the gap. The V gene is TRBV7-2, the J gene TRBJ2-7; the match to TRBD2 covers 9 bases. V shed 5 bases and J 6 bases; nucleotides not matched to a gene: 11. The CDR3 extends over 15 amino acids. Germline V gene lookup returns CDR1 SGHTA and CDR2 FQGNSA. Partial CDR3 DNA: TGTGCCAGCAGCCTGTACCCGGCGGGGGGGCCCGAG. Translation: CASSLYPAGGPE. In full, the CDR3 reads CASSLYPAGGPEQYF.

This clone was picked up a small number of times. The CDR3 end falls 3 residues outside the read, so it is completed with the germline J gene. This chain connects TRBV7-2 to TRBJ2-7; TRBD1 might be the D (6 bases). Germline V gene lookup returns CDR1 SGHTA and CDR2 FQGNSA. V gave up 3 bases and J gave up 6 bases, with 12 bases separating them. The CDR3 sequence is 13 residues long. The part of the CDR3 DNA that was read is TGTGCCAGCAGCTTCCAAGGACAGTCCGAG. Amino acids: CASSFQGQSE. From start to end, the CDR3 is CASSFQGQSEQYF.

In this sample, this clone turned up a few times. The CDR3 end is not reached by the read, which stops 3 residues before it; the germline J gene fills it in. This rearrangement joins TRBV7-2 to TRBJ2-7; 13 bases match TRBD2. Unmatched junction bases numbered 2, after V lost 8 bases and J lost 4 bases. This CDR3 comprises 13 residues. The V gene's germline CDR1 is SGHTA and CDR2 FQGNSA. The CDR3 loop reads CASRTSGGYEQYF. CDR3 DNA, as far as it was read: TGTGCCAGCCGGACTAGCGGGGGTTACGAG.

A note on this clone: The read finishes 3 residues shy of the CDR3 end, and the germline J gene is used to complete it. The chain links TRBV2 to TRBJ2-2, with D perhaps TRBD2 (6 bases). CDR1 SNHLY and CDR2 FYNNEI come from the germline V gene. The CDR3 contains 11 residues. The CDR3 sequence is CASSQAGELFF. CDR3 bases read: TGTGCCAGCAGTCAGGCGGGAGAG. The full variable domain, rest sourced from reference TRBV2 and TRBJ2-2, is EPEVTQTPSHQVTQMGQEVILRCVPISNHLYFYWYRQILGQKVEFLVSFYNNEISEKSEIFDDQFSVERPDGSNFTLKIRSTKLEDSAMYFCASSQAGELFFGEGSRLTVL.

This clone was found a few times. Germline and junction disagree at one end, which may indicate a read error. The sample carries other DNA sequences with the same CDR3. The CDR3 DNA, read in part, is TGTGCTAGCAGTTCCCGGACTAGCGGGGGAGATACG. Protein product: CASSSRTSGGDT. Given in full, the CDR3 is CASSSRTSGGDTQYF. This chain connects TRBV7-2 to TRBJ2-3; TRBD2 matches at 13 bases. The sequenced fragment ends 3 residues before the CDR3 boundary, so the rest is inferred from the germline J gene. The CDR3 loop spans 15 amino acids. Germline CDR1 is SGHTA and CDR2 is FQGNSA.

This clone was seen a few times. The sequenced fragment ends 3 residues before the CDR3 boundary, so the rest is inferred from the germline J gene. V and J are TRBV19 and TRBJ2-1; 7 positions match TRBD2. Germline V gene data show CDR1 as LNHDA and CDR2 as SQIVND (reference sequence). This CDR3 is built from 16 residues. The V segment lost 5 bases and the J segment 4 bases; nucleotides outside the gene matches: 11. The CDR3 spells CASSFSGWTNYNEQFF. CDR3 bases read: TGTGCCAGTAGTTTTAGCGGGTGGACCAATTACAATGAG.

By its share, this clone is medium-sized. Coverage ceases 3 residues before the CDR3 finishes, and the germline J gene fills in the end. The V gene is TRBV2, the J gene TRBJ1-6; possibly TRBD1 for D (5 bases). V was cut by 8 bases and J by 8 bases, with 16 bases left in between. Germline-derived CDR1 and CDR2 are SNHLY and FYNNEI. This CDR3 contains 14 residues. The CDR3 loop is CASRGDGNYSPLHF. The CDR3 bases that were read are TGTGCCAGCCGGGGGGACGGGAACTATTCACCC.

The table lists this clone with a few counts. The read ends 3 residues shy of where the CDR3 ends; the end is completed using the germline J gene. The gene calls are TRBV18 and TRBJ2-2, with 7 bases that match TRBD2. V lost 3 bases to trimming and J lost 4 bases; unmatched junction nucleotides: 8. Germline V gene lookup returns CDR1 KGHSH and CDR2 LQKENI. The length of the CDR3 is 16 residues. The sequenced CDR3 bases are TGTGCCAGCTCACCTCTACAGCGGGGAGGCACCGGGGAG. It codes for CASSPLQRGGTGE. The complete CDR3 protein is CASSPLQRGGTGELFF.

To note about this clone: Read data end 3 residues before the CDR3 end; the end is taken from the germline J gene. The chain employs TRBV7-9 and TRBJ1-2; 7 nucleotides line up with TRBD1. J lost 0 bases, V lost 5 bases, and 3 bases had no gene match. Per the germline V gene, CDR1 is SEHNR and CDR2 is FQNEAQ (reference sequence). This CDR3 has 14 amino acids. The CDR3 spells CASSLQGTNYGYTF. Incomplete CDR3 DNA: TGTGCCAGCAGCCTACAGGGGACTAACTATGGC.

In this sample, this clone turned up many times. CDR3 region: CASSTPGLALEQYF. The covered CDR3 bases are TGTGCCAGCAGCACGCCGGGACTAGCGCTCGAG. The chain employs TRBV7-2 and TRBJ2-7; 10 nucleotides line up with TRBD2. The CDR3 goes on 3 residues after the read ends, and that part is filled in from the germline J gene. This CDR3 spans 14 amino acids. Trimming at V came to 5 bases and at J to 6 bases, leaving 7 bases not matched to a gene. Germline V CDR1 and CDR2: SGHTA, FQGNSA. The entire variable domain, with the rest obtained from reference TRBV7-2 and TRBJ2-7, is as follows: GAGVSQSPSNKVTEKGKDVELRCDPISGHTALYWYRQSLGQGLEFLIYFQGNSAPDKSGLPSDRFSAERTGGSVSTLTIQRTQQEDSAVYLCASSTPGLALEQYFGPGTRLTVT.

A remark on this clone: Sequencing ends 3 residues short of the CDR3 end; the germline J gene provides the rest. The chain has TRBV7-3 and TRBJ1-1, with TRBD1 matching 9 bases. V gave up 1 base and J gave up 5 bases; unmatched junction bases: 8. The CDR3 runs 16 residues. Germline-derived CDR1 and CDR2 are SGHTA and FQGTGA. The CDR3 reads CASSLRGQGFGTEAFF. CDR3 DNA (partial): TGTGCCAGCAGCTTAAGAGGACAGGGGTTTGGGACTGAA.

About this clone: The CDR3 goes on 3 residues after the read ends, and that part is filled in from the germline J gene. The chain has TRBV7-9 and TRBJ1-2; D uncertain. This CDR3 spans 13 amino acids. The germline V gene encodes CDR1 SEHNR and CDR2 FQNEAQ (reference sequence). This CDR3 is CASSLGQATRYTF. Incomplete CDR3 DNA: TGTGCCAGCAGCTTAGGTCAGGCAACCCGC.

As regards this clone: The read stops 3 residues short of the end of the CDR3; the missing end is completed from the germline J gene. The chain recombines TRBV19 with TRBJ1-2, with 10 bases identical to TRBD1. The CDR3 covers 16 residues. Germline V gives CDR1 LNHDA, CDR2 SQIVND (reference sequence). J was trimmed by 6 bases and V by 0 bases; bases with no gene match: 7. The CDR3: CASSIDTTGGADGYTF. CDR3 DNA (partial): TGTGCCAGTAGTATAGACACGACAGGGGGCGCTGATGGC.

This clone was observed a few times. The read halts 3 residues ahead of the CDR3 end, with the missing end drawn from the germline J gene. The chain carries TRBV6-2 or TRBV6-3 and TRBJ2-1, with 8 nucleotides matching TRBD2. Germline CDR1 is MNHEY and CDR2 is SVGEGT. The CDR3 contains 16 residues. The V and J ends lost 4 bases and 3 bases, in that order; junction bases with no gene match: 8. CDR3 in amino acids: CASSLDGGAVYNEQFF. CDR3 DNA, as far as it was read: TGTGCCAGCAGTTTAGACGGGGGGGCCGTCTACAATGAG.

As for this clone: The CDR3 is cut off 3 residues early in the read; its end comes from the germline J gene. The rearrangement uses TRBV30 and TRBJ1-6; a weak D match, TRBD1 (5 bases). This CDR3 region has 16 residues. The V gene's germline CDR1 is GTSNPN and CDR2 SVGIG (reference sequence). V was pared by 0 bases and J by 3 bases, with 12 bases between. CDR3 region: CAWSVLGGCYNSPLHF. The CDR3 bases that were read are TGTGCCTGGAGTGTACTTGGGGGGTGCTATAATTCACCC. Using reference TRBV30 and TRBJ1-6 for the parts outside the CDR3, the full variable domain is SQTIHQWPATLVQPVGSPLSLECTVEGTSNPNLYWYRQAAGRGLQLLFYSVGIGQISSEVPQNLSASRPQDRQFILSSKKLLLSDSGFYLCAWSVLGGCYNSPLHFGNGTRLTVT.

The table lists this clone with many counts. Read data end 3 residues before the CDR3 end; the end is taken from the germline J gene. The rearrangement uses TRBV7-2 and TRBJ2-5; D is possibly TRBD2 (6 bases). V lost 5 bases and J lost 2, with 9 bases in between. Germline V gives CDR1 SGHTA, CDR2 FQGNSA. The CDR3 loop spans 13 amino acids. The CDR3 loop reads CASSRDLQETQYF. The sequenced part of the CDR3 DNA is TGTGCCAGCAGCCGGGACTTACAAGAGACC. Supplemented by reference TRBV7-2 and TRBJ2-5, the full variable domain reads GAGVSQSPSNKVTEKGKDVELRCDPISGHTALYWYRQSLGQGLEFLIYFQGNSAPDKSGLPSDRFSAERTGGSVSTLTIQRTQQEDSAVYLCASSRDLQETQYFGPGTRLLVL.

This clone was detected ten times or more. Sequencing ends 3 residues short of the CDR3 end; the germline J gene provides the rest. The V and J genes are TRBV14 and TRBJ1-3; TRBD1 aligns across 8 bases. The CDR3 is 15 residues long. The junction had 3 bases not matched to a gene; V was cut back by 2 bases and J by 3 bases. CDR1 and CDR2 from the germline V gene are SGHDN and FVKESK. The CDR3 loop is CASSQPGGSGNTIYF. The part of the CDR3 DNA that was read is TGTGCCAGCAGCCAACCAGGGGGCAGTGGAAACACC.

This clone was counted many times. The CDR3 loop reads CASSLNGEFNEKLFF. Incomplete CDR3 DNA: TGCGCCAGCAGCTTGAACGGGGAATTTAATGAAAAA. The chain has TRBV5-1 and TRBJ1-4; D is unresolved. Read sequence stops 3 residues before the CDR3 end, and the germline J gene provides the missing end. CDR3 length: 15 amino acids. Germline V lookup: CDR1 SGHRS, CDR2 YFSETQ. Trimming cost V 1 base and J 4 bases, with 11 bases left between them.

This clone was counted only a few times. The CDR3 end is not reached by the read, which stops 3 residues before it; the germline J gene fills it in. The chain employs TRBV7-2 and TRBJ1-2, with 8 bases identical to TRBD1. CDR3 length equals 14 residues. CDR1 is SGHTA and CDR2 is FQGNSA in the germline V gene. V trimming: 5 bases; J trimming: 4 bases; junction bases outside the gene matches: 6. The sequenced part of the CDR3 DNA is TGTGCCAGCAGCCAGCAGGACAGGGTCTATGGC. Its translation is CASSQQDRVYG. The whole CDR3 protein is CASSQQDRVYGYTF.

This clone was seen only a few times. With the read ending 3 residues before the CDR3 end, the germline J gene is used to fill in that end. V usage is TRBV7-9 and J usage is TRBJ1-1, with D uncertain. Trimming removed 3 bases from V and 1 base from J, with 9 bases in between. The CDR3 is made up of 14 amino acids. Per germline, CDR1 SEHNR and CDR2 FQNEAQ (reference sequence). This CDR3 is CASSLGSANTEAFF. The CDR3 bases that were read are TGTGCCAGCAGCTTGGGCTCCGCGAACACTGAA.

Notes on this clone: With the read ending 3 residues before the CDR3 end, the germline J gene is used to fill in that end. The rearrangement uses TRBV6-2 or TRBV6-3 and TRBJ2-3, with D perhaps TRBD1 (5 bases). Germline CDR1 is MNHEY and CDR2 is SVGEGT. This CDR3 comprises 14 residues. Trimming took off 7 bases at V and 0 bases at J, with 11 bases between the two ends. The covered CDR3 bases are TGTGCCAGCAAAGGGGTACCCAGCACAGATACG. Its protein product is CASKGVPSTDT. The whole CDR3 protein is CASKGVPSTDTQYF.

Of note for this clone: The sequenced fragment ends 3 residues before the CDR3 boundary, so the rest is inferred from the germline J gene. The chain has TRBV7-2 and TRBJ2-3; 8 positions agree with TRBD2. CDR1 is SGHTA and CDR2 is FQGNSA in the germline V gene. CDR3 size: 15 residues. With V trimmed by 5 bases and J by 3 bases, 7 bases remained unmatched. This CDR3 reads CASSRAGEQTDTQYF. The DNA read from the CDR3 is TGTGCCAGCAGCAGAGCGGGGGAGCAAACAGATACG.